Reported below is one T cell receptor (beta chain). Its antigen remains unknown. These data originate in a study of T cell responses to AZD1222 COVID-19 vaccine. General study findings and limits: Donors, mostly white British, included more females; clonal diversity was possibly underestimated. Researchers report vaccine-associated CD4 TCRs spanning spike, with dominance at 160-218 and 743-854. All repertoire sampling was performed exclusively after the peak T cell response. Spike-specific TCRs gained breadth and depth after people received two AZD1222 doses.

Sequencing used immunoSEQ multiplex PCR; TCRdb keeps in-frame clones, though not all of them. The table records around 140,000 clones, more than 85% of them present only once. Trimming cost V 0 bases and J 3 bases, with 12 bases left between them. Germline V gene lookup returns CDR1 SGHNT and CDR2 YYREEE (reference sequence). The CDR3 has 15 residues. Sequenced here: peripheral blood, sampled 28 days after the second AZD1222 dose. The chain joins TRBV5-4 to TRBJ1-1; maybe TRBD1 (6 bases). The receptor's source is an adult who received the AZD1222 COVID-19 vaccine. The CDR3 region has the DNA TGTGCCAGCAGCTTGGATCCAGGGGTGGACACTGAAGCTTTCTTT. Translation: CASSLDPGVDTEAFF.